This TCR beta chain originates from a study of shared T cell receptors in the human thymus. The data were produced by immunoSEQ multiplex PCR, yet TCRdb's version contains in-frame clones alone and is incomplete. The sample consists of some 640,000 clones, around 87% of them appearing once. Germline loops: CDR1 SEHNR, CDR2 FQNEAQ (reference sequence). The CDR3 loop spans 16 amino acids. The V and J ends lost 3 bases and 0 bases respectively, with 9 bases between them. These data were likewise used in another study, on human thymus T cells. As that report states: It was from resections taken during corrective heart surgery that the thymus tissue came. Thymic and blood repertoires showed apparently biased V and J gene usage. Related studies noted strongly shared thymic repertoires across unrelated people.

The sequence derives from a boy in the first two years of life with a congenital heart defect. Sequences were obtained from thymocytes. The chain carries TRBV7-9 and TRBJ1-6; D uncertain. The CDR3 protein is CASSLRESSYNSPLHF. As DNA, the CDR3 is TGTGCCAGCAGCTTGAGGGAAAGCTCCTATAATTCACCCCTCCACTTT.